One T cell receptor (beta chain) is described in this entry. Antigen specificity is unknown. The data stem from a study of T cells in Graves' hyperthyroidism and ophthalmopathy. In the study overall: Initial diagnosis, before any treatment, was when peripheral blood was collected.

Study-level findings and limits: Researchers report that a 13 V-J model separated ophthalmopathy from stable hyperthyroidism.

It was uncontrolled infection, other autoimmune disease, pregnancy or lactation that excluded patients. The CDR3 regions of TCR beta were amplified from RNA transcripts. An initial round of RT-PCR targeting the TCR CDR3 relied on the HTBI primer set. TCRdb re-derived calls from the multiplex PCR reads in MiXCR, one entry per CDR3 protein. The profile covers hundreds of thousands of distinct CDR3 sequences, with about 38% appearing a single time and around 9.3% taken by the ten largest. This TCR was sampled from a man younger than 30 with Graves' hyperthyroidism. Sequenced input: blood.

The CDR3 here is CASSTEGFDTEAFF. The CDR3, as DNA: TGTGCCAGTAGTACCGAGGGTTTTGACACTGAAGCTTTCTTT. The rearrangement links TRBV19 to TRBJ1-1; D gene ambiguous. Trimming removed 4 bases from V and 3 bases from J, with 12 bases in between. Germline CDR1 is LNHDA and CDR2 is SQIVND (reference sequence). This CDR3 spans 14 amino acids. The full variable domain, its missing parts supplied by reference TRBV19 and TRBJ1-1, is DGGITQSPKYLFRKEGQNVTLSCEQNLNHDAMYWYRQDPGQGLRLIYYSQIVNDFQKGDIAEGYSVSREKKESFPLTVTSAQKNPTAFYLCASSTEGFDTEAFFGQGTRLTVV.